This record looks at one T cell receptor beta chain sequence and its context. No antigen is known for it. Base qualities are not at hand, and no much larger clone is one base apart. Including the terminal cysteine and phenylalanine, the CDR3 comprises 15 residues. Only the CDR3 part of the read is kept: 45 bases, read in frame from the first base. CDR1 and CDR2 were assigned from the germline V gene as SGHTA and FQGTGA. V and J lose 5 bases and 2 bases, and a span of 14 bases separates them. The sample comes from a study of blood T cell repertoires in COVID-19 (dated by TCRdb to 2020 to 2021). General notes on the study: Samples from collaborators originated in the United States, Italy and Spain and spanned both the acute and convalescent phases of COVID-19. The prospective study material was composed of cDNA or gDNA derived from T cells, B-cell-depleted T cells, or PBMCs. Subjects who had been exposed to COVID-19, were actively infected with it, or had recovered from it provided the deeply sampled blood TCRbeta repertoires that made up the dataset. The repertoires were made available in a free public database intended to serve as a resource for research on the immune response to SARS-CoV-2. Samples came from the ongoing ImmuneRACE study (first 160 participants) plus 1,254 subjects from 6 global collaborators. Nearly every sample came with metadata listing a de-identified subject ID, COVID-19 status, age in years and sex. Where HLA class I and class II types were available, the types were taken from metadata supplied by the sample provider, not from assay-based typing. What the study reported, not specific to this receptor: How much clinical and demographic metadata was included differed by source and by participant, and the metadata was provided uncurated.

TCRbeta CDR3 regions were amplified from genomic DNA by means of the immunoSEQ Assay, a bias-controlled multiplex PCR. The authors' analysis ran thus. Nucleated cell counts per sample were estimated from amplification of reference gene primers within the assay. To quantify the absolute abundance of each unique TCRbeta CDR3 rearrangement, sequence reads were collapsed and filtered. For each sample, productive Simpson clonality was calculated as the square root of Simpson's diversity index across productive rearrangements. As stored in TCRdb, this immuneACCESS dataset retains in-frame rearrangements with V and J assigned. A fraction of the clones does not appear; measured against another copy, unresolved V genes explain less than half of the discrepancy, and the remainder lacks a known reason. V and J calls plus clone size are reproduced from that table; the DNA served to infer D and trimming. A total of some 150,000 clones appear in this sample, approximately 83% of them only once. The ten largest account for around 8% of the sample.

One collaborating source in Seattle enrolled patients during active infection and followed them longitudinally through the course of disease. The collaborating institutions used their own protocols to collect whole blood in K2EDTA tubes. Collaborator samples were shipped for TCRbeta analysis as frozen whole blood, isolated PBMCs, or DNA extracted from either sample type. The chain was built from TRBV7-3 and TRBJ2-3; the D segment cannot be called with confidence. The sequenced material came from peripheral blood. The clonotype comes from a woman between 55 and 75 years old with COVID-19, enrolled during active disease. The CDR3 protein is CASSPGGWPTDTQYF. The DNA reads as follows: TGTGCCAGCAGCCCGGGTGGTTGGCCCACAGATACGCAGTATTTT.